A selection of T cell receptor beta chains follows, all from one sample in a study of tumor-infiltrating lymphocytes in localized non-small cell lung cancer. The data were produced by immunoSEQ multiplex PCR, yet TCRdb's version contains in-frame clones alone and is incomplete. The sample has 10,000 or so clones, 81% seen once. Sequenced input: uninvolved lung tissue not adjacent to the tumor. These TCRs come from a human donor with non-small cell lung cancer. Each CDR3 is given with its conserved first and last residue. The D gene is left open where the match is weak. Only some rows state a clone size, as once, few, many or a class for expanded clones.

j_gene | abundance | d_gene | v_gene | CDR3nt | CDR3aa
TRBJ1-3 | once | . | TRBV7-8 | TGTGCCAGCAGCTTAGTAGGGCACGGAAACACCATATATTTT | CASSLVGHGNTIYF
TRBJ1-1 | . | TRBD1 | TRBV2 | TGTGCCAGTCGGACAGGGTTATTATGGGAAAGCACTGAAGCTTTCTTT | CASRTGLLWESTEAFF
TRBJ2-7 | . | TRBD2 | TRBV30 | TGTGCCTGGGTGACTAGCGGGAGAGGCCACGAGCAGTACTTC | CAWVTSGRGHEQYF
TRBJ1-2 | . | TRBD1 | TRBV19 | TGTGCCAGTAGTTCCTCAGGGGGCGCACAGGGCTACACCTTC | CASSSSGGAQGYTF
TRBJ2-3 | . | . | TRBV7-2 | TGTGCCAGCAACTACCCCGTGACAGATACGCAGTATTTT | CASNYPVTDTQYF
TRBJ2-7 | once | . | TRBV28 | TGTGCCAGCTTCCACCAAGGGGACGAGCAGTACTTC | CASFHQGDEQYF
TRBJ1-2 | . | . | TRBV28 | TGTGCCAGCAGTTTATACGAGAACTATGGCTACACCTTC | CASSLYENYGYTF
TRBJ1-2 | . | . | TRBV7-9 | TGTGCCAGCAGCAACCGGGGGGGCGATGGCTACACCTTC | CASSNRGGDGYTF
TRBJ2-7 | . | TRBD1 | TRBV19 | TGTGCCAGTAGGCTGGACAGGTCCTCTCGGAACGAGCAGTACTTC | CASRLDRSSRNEQYF
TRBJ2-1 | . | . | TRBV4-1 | TGCGCCAGCAGCCAAGATGGGGGGGACAATCCCTACAATGAGCAGTTCTTC | CASSQDGGDNPYNEQFF
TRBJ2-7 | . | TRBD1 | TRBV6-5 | TGTGCCAGCAGTTACTCCCCAGGGGGCAGCTACGAGCAGTACTTC | CASSYSPGGSYEQYF
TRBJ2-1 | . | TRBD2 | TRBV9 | TGTGCCAGCAGCCGACGTCCGACTAGCGGGAAGGATGAGCAGTTCTTC | CASSRRPTSGKDEQFF
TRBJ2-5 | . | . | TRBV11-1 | TGTGCCAGCAGCTTAAACAGCGGAGGGAAAGAGACCCAGTACTTC | CASSLNSGGKETQYF
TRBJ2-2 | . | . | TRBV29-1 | TGCAGCGTATCAGTCTCAGGGGAAGTAACCGGGGAGCTGTTTTTT | CSVSVSGEVTGELFF
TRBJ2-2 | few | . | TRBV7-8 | TGTGCCAGCAGCAGGGACACCGGGGAGCTGTTTTTT | CASSRDTGELFF
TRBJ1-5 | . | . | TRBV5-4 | TGTGCCAGCAGCCTGGACAGCAATCAGCCCCAGCATTTT | CASSLDSNQPQHF
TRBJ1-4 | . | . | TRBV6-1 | TGTGCCAGCAGCGTCGGTGAGGGAGGGAATGAAAAACTGTTTTTT | CASSVGEGGNEKLFF
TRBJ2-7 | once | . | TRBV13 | TGTGCCAGCAGACCCCTGGGGGCCTACGAGCAGTACTTC | CASRPLGAYEQYF
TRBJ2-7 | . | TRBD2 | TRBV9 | TGTGCCAGCAGCGTAGGGACTAGCGAAAACGAGCAGTACTTC | CASSVGTSENEQYF
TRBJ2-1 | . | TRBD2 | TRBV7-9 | TGTGCCAGCAGCTTAGCGCCGGGACTAGCCTACAATGAGCAGTTCTTC | CASSLAPGLAYNEQFF
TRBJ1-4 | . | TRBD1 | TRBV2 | TGTGCCAGCAGAAGACAGGGTGATGAAAAACTGTTTTTT | CASRRQGDEKLFF
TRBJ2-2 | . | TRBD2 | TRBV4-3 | TGCGCCAGCAGCCAAGCGGACGCCGGACTAGCGGGCACCGGGGAGCTGTTTTTT | CASSQADAGLAGTGELFF
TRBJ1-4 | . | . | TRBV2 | TGTGCCAGCAGTGAAGCGTCAGCTCAAAATGAAAAACTGTTTTTT | CASSEASAQNEKLFF
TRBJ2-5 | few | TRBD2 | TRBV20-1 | TGCAGCCAGCGGGAACAAGAGACCCAGTACTTC | CSQREQETQYF
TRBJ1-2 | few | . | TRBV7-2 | TGTGCCAGCAGCTTAGATACCCAAGGGGGAAACTATGGCTACACCTTC | CASSLDTQGGNYGYTF
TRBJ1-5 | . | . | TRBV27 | TGTGCCAGCAGGGCCCGAGGGATCAGCAATCAGCCCCAGCATTTT | CASRARGISNQPQHF
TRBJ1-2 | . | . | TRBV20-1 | TGCAGTGCTCCAAAATCGGGCTACACCTTC | CSAPKSGYTF
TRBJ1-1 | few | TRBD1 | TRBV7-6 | TGTGCCAGCAGCTTGGAACGCCCTGGGACAGGTGAAGCTTTCTTT | CASSLERPGTGEAFF
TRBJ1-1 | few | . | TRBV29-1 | TGCAGCGCCTCTGACGGAAGAAACACTGAAGCTTTCTTT | CSASDGRNTEAFF
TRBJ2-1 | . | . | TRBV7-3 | TGTGCCAGCAGCTTTTCAGCTTCCTACAATGAGCAGTTCTTC | CASSFSASYNEQFF
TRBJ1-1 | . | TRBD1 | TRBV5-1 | TGCGCCAGCAGCTTGAGAGGGGGCGAGGCCAACACTGAAGCTTTCTTT | CASSLRGGEANTEAFF
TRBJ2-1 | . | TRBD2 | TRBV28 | TGTGCCAGCAGTCCCCGGACTAGAGTGGGTGAGCAGTTCTTC | CASSPRTRVGEQFF
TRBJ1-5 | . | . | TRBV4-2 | TGTGCCAGCAGCCAAGAGGTACAGGGCGGCAATCAGCCCCAGCATTTT | CASSQEVQGGNQPQHF
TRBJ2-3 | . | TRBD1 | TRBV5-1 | TGCGCCAGCAGGGATCGGACAGGGGCTGAAGATACGCAGTATTTT | CASRDRTGAEDTQYF
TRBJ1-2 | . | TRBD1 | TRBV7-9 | TGTGCCAGCAGCTCCGACAGGGCAACTAACTATGGCTACACCTTC | CASSSDRATNYGYTF
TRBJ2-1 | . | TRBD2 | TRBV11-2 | TGTGCCAGCAGCTCGACTAGCGGCGGGAATGAGCAGTTCTTC | CASSSTSGGNEQFF
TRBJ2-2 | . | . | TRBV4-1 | TGCGCCAGCAGCCAACTTTTGGCACCAAACACCGGGGAGCTGTTTTTT | CASSQLLAPNTGELFF
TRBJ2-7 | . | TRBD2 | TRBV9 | TGTGCCAGCAGCGTGTCTAGCGGGAGGGACGAGCAGTACTTC | CASSVSSGRDEQYF
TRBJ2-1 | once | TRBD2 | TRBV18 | TGTGCCAGCTCACTATCCGGGACTAGCGGGAATGATGAGCAGTTCTTC | CASSLSGTSGNDEQFF
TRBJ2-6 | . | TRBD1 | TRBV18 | TGTGCCAGCTCACTTAGGACAGGGGGCCCCTCTGGGGCCAACGTCCTGACTTTC | CASSLRTGGPSGANVLTF
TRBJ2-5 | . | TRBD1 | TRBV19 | TGTGCCAGTAGTGACGGGACAGCTCCGGAGGAGACCCAGTACTTC | CASSDGTAPEETQYF
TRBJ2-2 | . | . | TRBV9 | TGTGCCAGCAGCGTCGATCCAGGGGACCGCGGGGAGCTGTTTTTT | CASSVDPGDRGELFF
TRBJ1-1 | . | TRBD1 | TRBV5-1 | TGCGCCAGCAGCTTGGGCGGGAGGCAGGGGGCCACTGAAGCTTTCTTT | CASSLGGRQGATEAFF
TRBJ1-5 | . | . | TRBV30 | TGTGCCTGGTCATTGGGGGGTAATCAGCCCCAGCATTTT | CAWSLGGNQPQHF
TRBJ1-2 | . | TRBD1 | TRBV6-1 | TGTGCCAGCAAATTCACAGGGGACCTTAACTATGGCTACACCTTC | CASKFTGDLNYGYTF
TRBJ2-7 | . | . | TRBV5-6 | TGTGCCAGCAGCCGGGGGTGGCAGGGTGCCTACGAGCAGTACTTC | CASSRGWQGAYEQYF
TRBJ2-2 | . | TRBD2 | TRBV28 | TGTGCCAGCAGTCGCCCGGGCGGGAGAGGGACCGGGGAGCTGTTTTTT | CASSRPGGRGTGELFF
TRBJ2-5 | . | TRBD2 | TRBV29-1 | TGCAGCGTCGGGACTAGCGGGAGTTCCCAAGAGACCCAGTACTTC | CSVGTSGSSQETQYF
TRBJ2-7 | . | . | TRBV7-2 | TGTGCCAGCAGCTTTACCTTGAGCTCCTACGAGCAGTACTTC | CASSFTLSSYEQYF
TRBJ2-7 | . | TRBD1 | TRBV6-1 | TGTGCCAGCAGTGATCGGCAGGGGGCCTACGAGCAGTACTTC | CASSDRQGAYEQYF
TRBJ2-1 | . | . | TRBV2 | TGTGCCAGCAGTGAACCCGCGAGGGGCTCCTACAATGAGCAGTTCTTC | CASSEPARGSYNEQFF
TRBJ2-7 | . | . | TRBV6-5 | TGTGCCAGCAGTTACCACCAGACTAGTGTCGAGCAGTACTTC | CASSYHQTSVEQYF
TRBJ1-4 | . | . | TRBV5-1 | TGCGCCAGCAGCTATACCCCGGAGCCCGGGGGAGGAACTAATGAAAAACTGTTTTTT | CASSYTPEPGGGTNEKLFF